This T cell receptor (beta chain) was identified in a study of OX40 agonist ivuxolimab in advanced cancers. Study as a whole: Dosing consisted of intravenous ivuxolimab at 0.01 to 10 mg/kg every 2 weeks.

Study outcomes and limitations: Clonal expansion from baseline to week 6 occurred in both CD4+ and CD8+ T cells.

Blood got drawn at baseline, again on cycle 4 day 1, and then on cycle 7 day 1. For this clone: Its specificity is not known. No DNA is shown, since the ends of the CDR3 on it are uncertain; the CDR3 is the one TCRdb lists.

Method: immunoSEQ multiplex PCR; TCRdb's copy keeps in-frame clones and lacks some. The table includes some 85,000 clones, over 75% detected once. This material consisted of CD4+ or CD8+ T cells sorted from blood, taken in a trial of the OX40 agonist ivuxolimab. The receptor comes from an adult with an advanced solid tumor such as melanoma, head and neck, liver or kidney cancer.

This chain's CDR3 is CAVANGILVFF. This chain joins TRBV10-3 and TRBJ1-1. CDR1 ENHRY and CDR2 SYGVKD come from the germline V gene. The CDR3 is 11 amino acids in total, end residues counted.